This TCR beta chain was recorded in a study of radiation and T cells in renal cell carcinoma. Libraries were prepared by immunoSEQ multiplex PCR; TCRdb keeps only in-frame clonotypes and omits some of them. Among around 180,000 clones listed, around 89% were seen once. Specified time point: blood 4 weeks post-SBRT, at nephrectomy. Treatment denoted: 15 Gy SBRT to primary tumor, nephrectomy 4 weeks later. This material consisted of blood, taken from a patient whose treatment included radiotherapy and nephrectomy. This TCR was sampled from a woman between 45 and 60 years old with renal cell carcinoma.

For the CDR3, the DNA is TGCGCCAGCAGTGGGGGCGAGGGGTGGGGTGAAGCTTTCTTT. This encodes CASSGGEGWGEAFF. J is TRBJ1-1 and V is TRBV5-1; the D gene is possibly TRBD1 (6 bases). Germline values: CDR1 SGHRS, CDR2 YFSETQ. The length of the CDR3 is 14 residues. V shed 5 bases and J shed 7 bases, with 18 bases lying between them.